Sequencing of this T cell receptor (beta chain) was carried out in a study of T cell clonality in common variable immunodeficiency. Germline V gene lookup returns CDR1 LGHNA and CDR2 YNFKEQ. V shed 4 bases, J shed 8 bases, and the junction held 28 bases outside the gene matches. The CDR3 length is 21 residues. Sequenced by immunoSEQ multiplex PCR; TCRdb stores in-frame clones only, minus some. The sample has about 52,000 clones, none seen only once. General study results and limits: CVID subjects showed higher TCRbeta clonality than healthy controls. The cause of increased CVID clonality remains unclear without subpopulation sequencing.

This clone was seen at least ten times. The antigen is not known. The CDR3 is cut off 3 residues early in the read; its end comes from the germline J gene. Most patients and controls had Caucasian heritage. The clonotype was recovered from a person aged 18 to 75 in good health. The chain uses TRBV4-2 and TRBJ2-1; 8 nucleotides align to TRBD2. Sequenced input: peripheral blood mononuclear cells. CDR3 sequence: CASSPAFRVLTAAGGSDEQFF. Partial CDR3 DNA: TGTGCCAGCAGCCCCGCCTTTAGGGTCTTGACCGCGGCGGGAGGTTCGGATGAG.